Below are 16 T cell receptor beta chains sequenced from a single sample in a study of cytomegalovirus exposure and HLA in healthy donors. Only in-frame clones appear in the TCRdb table, and some are missing; sequencing was by immunoSEQ multiplex PCR. The data show around 69,000 clones, 96% seen once. The sequenced sample consisted of PBMCs. These receptors came from a young woman in good health and CMV-seropositive.

The gene calls are TRBV28 and TRBJ2-3; 9 nucleotides match TRBD2. The trim removed 3 bases at V and 0 bases at J, leaving 7 bases unmatched. There are 17 residues in the CDR3. Germline lookup yields CDR1 MDHEN and CDR2 SYDVKM. CDR3 in amino acids: CASSFRATSGSTDTQYF. The CDR3 region has the DNA TGTGCCAGCAGTTTCCGAGCGACTAGCGGTAGCACAGATACGCAGTATTTT.

A word on this clone: Relative to the germline gene, one junction end is altered; a read error may explain this. This chain connects TRBV7-8 to TRBJ2-1; TRBD1 might be the D (5 bases). The CDR3 has 16 amino acids. Germline CDR1 SGHVS, CDR2 FQNEAQ. The CDR3 region is CASSLGSTVSHNEQFF. CDR3 nucleotides: TGTGCCAGCAGCTTAGGGTCGACAGTCTCCCACAATGAGCAGTTCTTC. Supplemented by reference TRBV7-8 and TRBJ2-1, the full variable domain reads GAGVSQSPRYKVAKRGQDVALRCDPISGHVSLFWYQQALGQGPEFLTYFQNEAQLDKSGLPSDRFFAERPEGSVSTLKIQRTQQEDSAVYLCASSLGSTVSHNEQFFGPGTRLTVL.

V and J are TRBV29-1 and TRBJ2-3; 7 bases agree with TRBD2. With V trimmed by 6 bases and J by 3 bases, 15 bases remained unmatched. The CDR3 has 16 amino acids. Germline CDR1 SQVTM, CDR2 ANQGSEA. CDR3: CSVRRGGQAGTDTQYF. The CDR3 DNA reads TGCAGCGTCAGAAGAGGTGGCCAAGCGGGAACAGATACGCAGTATTTT.

The chain employs TRBV30 and TRBJ1-1, with D unclear. This CDR3 has 13 amino acids. From germline, CDR1 is GTSNPN and CDR2 SVGIG (reference sequence). The V gene lost 2 bases and the J gene lost 2 bases, with 9 bases spanning the gap. CDR3 loop: CAWSPISNTEAFF. The CDR3 DNA sequence: TGTGCCTGGAGTCCCATCAGTAACACTGAAGCTTTCTTT. The complete variable domain, with remaining parts taken from reference TRBV30 and TRBJ1-1, reads SQTIHQWPATLVQPVGSPLSLECTVEGTSNPNLYWYRQAAGRGLQLLFYSVGIGQISSEVPQNLSASRPQDRQFILSSKKLLLSDSGFYLCAWSPISNTEAFFGQGTRLTVV.

The J gene is TRBJ2-3, the V gene TRBV5-1; D remains unclear. V lost 5 bases to trimming and J lost 4 bases, with 17 bases between them. Germline assignment: CDR1 SGHRS and CDR2 YFSETQ. The CDR3 is 15 amino acids. The CDR3 is CASSPEASKADTQYF. The CDR3 DNA reads as TGCGCCAGCAGTCCCGAGGCCAGCAAAGCAGATACGCAGTATTTT.

The rearrangement uses TRBV4-1 and TRBJ2-1; 8 nucleotides line up with TRBD2. Unmatched junction bases numbered 8, after V lost 7 bases and J lost 6 bases. Germline CDR1 is MGHRA and CDR2 is YSYEKL. This CDR3 region has 14 residues. The CDR3 protein is CASTRPGGGNEQFF. CDR3 bases: TGCGCCAGCACCCGGCCGGGGGGGGGCAATGAGCAGTTCTTC.

The sample holds one count of this clone. The chain links TRBV28 to TRBJ1-4; D uncertain. V was cut by 4 bases and J by 7 bases, with 13 bases left in between. CDR1 and CDR2 (germline): MDHEN, SYDVKM. CDR3 size: 14 residues. The CDR3: CASSSTTGGEKLFF. CDR3 DNA: TGTGCCAGCAGTTCAACCACTGGAGGTGAAAAACTGTTTTTT.

The J gene is TRBJ2-1, the V gene TRBV4-1; 11 positions agree with TRBD2. The ends lost 0 bases at V and 4 bases at J; junction bases unmatched: 8. CDR1 and CDR2 from the germline V gene are MGHRA and YSYEKL. The CDR3 is 18 residues long. This CDR3 is CASSQEGAGTSGYNEQFF. DNA of the CDR3: TGCGCCAGCAGCCAAGAAGGCGCTGGGACTAGCGGATACAATGAGCAGTTCTTC.

The chain combines TRBV30 with TRBJ2-5, with 10 positions matching TRBD2. V was pared by 0 bases and J by 7 bases, with 8 bases of the junction left unmatched. CDR1 and CDR2 (germline): GTSNPN, SVGIG (reference sequence). There are 15 residues in the CDR3. The CDR3 here is CAWSVFKREGVTQYF. In nucleotides, the CDR3 is TGTGCCTGGAGTGTATTTAAGCGGGAGGGCGTGACCCAGTACTTC.

The V gene is TRBV27, the J gene TRBJ2-2; the match to TRBD2 covers 7 bases. Germline CDR1 reads MNHEY; CDR2 reads SMNVEV (reference sequence). Trimming took 3 bases from V and 8 from J; bases not matched to a gene: 6. This CDR3 has 14 residues. CDR3 region: CASSFLGEGGELFF. The DNA of the CDR3 is TGTGCCAGCAGTTTTTTAGGGGAGGGAGGGGAGCTGTTTTTT.

This rearrangement joins TRBV5-1 to TRBJ1-5, with D maybe TRBD1 (5 bases). The CDR3 totals 14 residues. Looked up from germline, CDR1 is SGHRS and CDR2 is YFSETQ. Trimming took 1 base from V and 7 from J, leaving 12 bases between them. CDR3 sequence: CASSLIPGSQPQHF. Here the CDR3 DNA reads TGCGCCAGCAGCTTGATTCCAGGGTCCCAGCCCCAGCATTTT.

The V call is TRBV28, the J call TRBJ2-4, with 11 bases aligning to TRBD2. This CDR3 region has 17 residues. J gave up 3 bases and V 3 bases, and 7 bases lay outside the gene matches. Germline CDR1 is MDHEN and CDR2 is SYDVKM. The CDR3 DNA reads TGTGCCAGCAGTTTTAAGTTAGCGGGAGGGGACAAAAACATTCAGTACTTC. The encoded protein is CASSFKLAGGDKNIQYF.

This chain links TRBV19 with TRBJ1-5; D not certain. The CDR3 loop spans 13 amino acids. With 3 bases removed from V and 1 base from J, the gap between germline ends came to 4 bases. Looked up from germline, CDR1 is LNHDA and CDR2 is SQIVND (reference sequence). In DNA, the CDR3 is TGTGCCAGTAGTATGGGCAGCAATCAGCCCCAGCATTTT. Its protein is CASSMGSNQPQHF.

This rearrangement joins TRBV6-1 to TRBJ2-7, with D possibly being TRBD1 (5 bases). The CDR3 totals 11 residues. V was cut by 7 bases and J by 7 bases, with 11 bases left in between. From germline, CDR1 is MNHNS and CDR2 SASEGT. The CDR3 protein is CASKLTDEQYF. The CDR3 DNA sequence: TGTGCCAGCAAGTTGACAGATGAGCAGTACTTC.

The chain recombines TRBV9 with TRBJ2-5; 9 bases are a match to TRBD2. The CDR3 consists of 16 residues. Germline V CDR1 and CDR2: SGDLS, YYNGEE. The trim removed 0 bases at V and 1 base at J, leaving 4 bases unmatched. The CDR3 DNA is TGTGCCAGCAGCGTAGGGGGAGCGGGAGGCCAAGAGACCCAGTACTTC. Protein sequence: CASSVGGAGGQETQYF.

The rearrangement joins TRBV29-1 to TRBJ1-2, with a tentative D call TRBD1 (5 bases). Germline values: CDR1 SQVTM, CDR2 ANQGSEA. The CDR3 has 13 amino acids. V lost 1 base to trimming and J lost 4 bases, with 10 bases between them. CDR3 protein: CSVEVAGRYGYTF. The CDR3 DNA reads as TGCAGCGTTGAAGTTGCAGGGCGCTATGGCTACACCTTC.